Included here is one TCR beta chain sequence, with context. Here immunoSEQ multiplex PCR was the method, and the copy in TCRdb shows in-frame clones only, minus some. The sample shows 100,000 or so clones, 85% to 90% of them seen only once. This entry is derived from a study of T cell responses to AZD1222 COVID-19 vaccine. The sequencing used peripheral blood, collected 28 days after the second AZD1222 dose. This TCR was sampled from an adult who received the AZD1222 COVID-19 vaccine.

CDR3 nucleotide sequence: TGTGCCAGCAGCGTCGCCAACGCCAATGAGCAGTTCTTC. This sequence encodes CASSVANANEQFF. V is TRBV9 and J is TRBJ2-1; the D is unclear. The CDR3 is made up of 13 amino acids. With 2 bases removed from V and 6 bases from J, the gap between germline ends came to 9 bases. Germline lookup yields CDR1 SGDLS and CDR2 YYNGEE. The variable domain in full, with the rest retrieved from reference TRBV9 and TRBJ2-1, is DSGVTQTPKHLITATGQRVTLRCSPRSGDLSVYWYQQSLDQGLQFLIQYYNGEERAKGNILERFSAQQFPDLHSELNLSSLELGDSALYFCASSVANANEQFFGPGTRLTVL.